The source of this TCR beta chain is a study of cytomegalovirus exposure and HLA in healthy donors. Overall study results and limits: Per published accounts, TCR beta sequences correctly predicted the HLA-A and HLA-B alleles of most subjects. A few of the chains that were CMV-associated were confirmed in vitro to be specific for CMV antigens.

PCR was performed using 60 Vbeta and 13 Jbeta primers. The assay was immunoSEQ multiplex PCR, and TCRdb's table has in-frame clones only and misses some. Altogether about 170,000 clones are present, around 80% being singletons, with the ten largest covering approximately 1.5%. J gave up 3 bases and V 3 bases, and 5 bases lay outside the gene matches. There are 16 residues in the CDR3. Germline V gives CDR1 SGHTA, CDR2 FQGNSA. At least ten counts were recorded for this clone. Its target is unknown. V and J are TRBV7-2 and TRBJ2-2, with 9 positions matching TRBD1. What was sequenced was PBMCs. The sequence was obtained from a woman in her twenties or thirties in good health and CMV-seropositive. The CDR3 protein is CASSFTGGFHTGELFF. The DNA of the CDR3 is TGTGCCAGCAGCTTTACAGGGGGCTTTCACACCGGGGAGCTGTTTTTT.